This T cell receptor (beta chain) derives from a study of blood T cells in healthy people across ages. Overall study results and limits: Per million T cells, the diversity of TCR beta decreased roughly linearly as age advanced.

To note about this clonotype: Its antigen is unidentified.

Alongside a J-beta primer mix, a sample-barcoded 5' primer served in a second PCR lasting roughly 6 to 11 cycles. TCRdb re-called the 5' RACE reads through MiXCR, storing one row per CDR3 protein. Counted here are about 1,400,000 distinct CDR3 sequences, roughly 45% occurring once; the ten biggest clones make up less than 8%. Each donor had 9 to 10 milliliters of peripheral blood drawn. CDR1 LGHDT and CDR2 YNNKEL come from the germline V gene (reference sequence). Trimming stripped 0 bases from V and 3 bases from J, with 7 bases between. The CDR3 is made up of 14 amino acids. The sample was blood. The sequence derives from a woman aged 18-29 years in good health. The J gene is TRBJ2-3, the V gene TRBV3-1, with D maybe TRBD2 (5 bases). In DNA form, the CDR3 reads TGTGCCAGCAGCCAAGACGGGATGACAGATACGCAGTATTTT. Its protein product is CASSQDGMTDTQYF.